The rows below give T cell receptor beta chains drawn from one sample of a study of T-cell memory formation after mild COVID-19. TCRdb analysed the 5' RACE reads with MiXCR anew, one entry per CDR3 protein. The sample shows about 400,000 distinct CDR3 sequences, about a sixth of them seen only once. The source material was PBMCs or a T cell subset sorted from them (not recorded which). The source of these receptors is a man younger than 30 who had mild COVID-19 (a few samples of this study predate the infection). Cell type and time point are not known. CDR3s include the opening cysteine and the closing phenylalanine or tryptophan. The order of the fields is V gene, CDR3 length, CDR3 protein.

>TRBV4-3|13
CASSWGAQETQYF
>TRBV13|15
CASSLEGPAQETQYF
>TRBV28|14
CASSKDRVGTEAFF
>TRBV5-1|13
CASSLTPEGEQFF
>TRBV7-9|11
CASSSSDTQYF
>TRBV9|13
CASSTLTGGELFF
>TRBV7-2|14
CASSLGPVNTEAFF
>TRBV20-1|10
CSHKRDTQYF
>TRBV5-1|15
CASSQGLVLKEKLFF
>TRBV11-2|13
CASSHPGAAQQYF
>TRBV5-5|14
CASSGGVVNQPQHF
>TRBV7-2|13
CASSPISGYEQYF
>TRBV4-3|14
CASSQDRRGGGYTF
>TRBV5-1|15
CASSLDGGFPDTQYF
>TRBV5-1|12
CASSLTKDGYTF
>TRBV7-6|14
CASSPLTGSNEQFF
>TRBV5-6|17
CASSRGWTRGVLETQYF
>TRBV3-1|14
CASSQDSSGNEQFF
>TRBV6-2/TRBV6-3|16
CASSLRWVIGWNEQFF
>TRBV5-1|15
CASSIGTGSYNEQFF
>TRBV7-9|16
CASSRSDWDMNTEAFF
>TRBV7-2|15
CASSLGLAGSNEQFF
>TRBV12-3/TRBV12-4|14
CASSRQGASEKLFF
>TRBV5-1|14
CASRGQGSTDTQYF